This is a list of T cell receptor beta chains from one sample in a study of spatial heterogeneity in lung cancer. From the 5' RACE reads, TCRdb called clonotypes with MiXCR, one entry per CDR3 protein. The table records about 7,200 distinct CDR3 sequences, about 11% of them present only once. The source was lung tumor tissue, collected at surgery. The source of these receptors is a female donor with early-stage non-small cell lung cancer. Each CDR3 is given with its conserved first and last residue. A D gene is named only where the DNA matches it firmly. A row's size may be missing; if present it is once, few, many or a size class.

v_gene	d_gene	j_gene	abundance	CDR3aa	CDR3nt
TRBV12-3/TRBV12-4	-	TRBJ2-2	medium-sized	CASSSTNTGELFF	TGTGCCAGCAGTTCGACGAACACCGGGGAGCTGTTTTTT
TRBV6-5	-	TRBJ2-7	medium-sized	CANNKWPEQYF	TGTGCCAACAATAAATGGCCCGAGCAGTACTTC
TRBV20-1	-	TRBJ1-2	many	CSARVQPLYGYTF	TGCAGTGCTAGAGTACAGCCGCTTTATGGCTACACCTTC
TRBV20-1	-	TRBJ2-7	few	CSARPPGGSTYEQYF	TGCAGTGCTAGACCCCCTGGCGGGTCAACCTACGAGCAGTACTTC
TRBV18	TRBD1	TRBJ2-4	-	CASSPDRPSPLAKNIQYF	TGTGCCAGCTCACCGGACAGGCCATCCCCCTTAGCCAAAAACATTCAGTACTTC
TRBV9	-	TRBJ1-4	few	CASSKTADEKLFF	TGTGCCAGCAGCAAGACAGCCGATGAAAAACTGTTTTTT
TRBV5-6	-	TRBJ2-4	many	CASSFGLAKNIQYF	TGTGCCAGCAGCTTTGGGTTAGCCAAAAACATTCAGTACTTC
TRBV7-9	-	TRBJ2-3	-	CASSPPGVSTDTQYF	TGTGCCAGCAGCCCCCCGGGGGTTAGCACAGATACGCAGTATTTT
TRBV7-2	-	TRBJ1-2	medium-sized	CASSLDIGNNYGYTF	TGTGCCAGCAGCTTAGACATCGGCAATAACTATGGCTACACCTTC
TRBV5-1	-	TRBJ2-1	-	CASSLTNNEQFF	TGCGCCAGCAGCTTAACGAACAATGAGCAGTTCTTC